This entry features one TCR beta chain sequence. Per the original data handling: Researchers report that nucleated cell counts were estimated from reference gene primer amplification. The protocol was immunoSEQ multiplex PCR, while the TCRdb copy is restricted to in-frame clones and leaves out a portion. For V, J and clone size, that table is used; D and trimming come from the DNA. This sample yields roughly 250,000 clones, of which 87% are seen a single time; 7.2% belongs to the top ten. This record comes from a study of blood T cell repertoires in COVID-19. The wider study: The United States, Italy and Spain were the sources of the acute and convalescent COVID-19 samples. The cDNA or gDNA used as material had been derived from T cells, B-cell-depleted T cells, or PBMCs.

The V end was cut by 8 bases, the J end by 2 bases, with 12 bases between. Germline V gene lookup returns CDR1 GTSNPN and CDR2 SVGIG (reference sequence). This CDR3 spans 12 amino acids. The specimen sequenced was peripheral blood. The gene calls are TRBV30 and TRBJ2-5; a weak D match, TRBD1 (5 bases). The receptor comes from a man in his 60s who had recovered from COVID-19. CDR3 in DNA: TGTGCCGGGGCCCGTCCACAAGAGACCCAGTACTTC. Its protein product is CAGARPQETQYF.